This is a list of T cell receptor beta chains from one sample in a study of cytomegalovirus exposure and HLA in healthy donors. Sequencing used immunoSEQ multiplex PCR; TCRdb keeps in-frame clones, though not all of them. The table shows approximately 150,000 clones, with around 72% occurring only once. The sample taken for sequencing was PBMCs. The receptors come from a woman aged 40 to 50 in good health and CMV-seropositive. Each CDR3 is given with its conserved first and last residue.

TRBJ2-1	15	TRBV5-1	CASSLGRLAGVEQFF
TRBJ1-2	14	TRBV30	CAWSAVQGRYGYTF
TRBJ2-6	14	TRBV23-1	CASSRRAGANVLTF
TRBJ2-1	13	TRBV7-9	CASSLGQGGEQFF
TRBJ2-7	15	TRBV9	CASSAIWTPDYEQYF
TRBJ1-1	9	TRBV5-8	CASSRDPQF
TRBJ2-3	15	TRBV27	CASSPSGGDSVTQYF
TRBJ1-3	15	TRBV14	CASSQRAGVGNTIYF
TRBJ2-2	16	TRBV7-8	CASSPRRDRDTGELFF
TRBJ1-1	15	TRBV7-2	CASSSGGRAVTEAFF
TRBJ1-3	12	TRBV28	CATTGSGNTIYF
TRBJ2-4	13	TRBV11-1	CASSLGRGGIKYF
TRBJ2-7	11	TRBV14	CASSQGTQQYF
TRBJ2-3	16	TRBV27	CASQKKQGYGTDTQYF
TRBJ1-2	15	TRBV6-4	CASRGATSEGYGYTF
TRBJ2-1	16	TRBV10-1	CASTPRHRAPYNEQFF
TRBJ2-7	16	TRBV27	CASSLSSASGGRVQYF
TRBJ2-3	16	TRBV6-1	CASSGMSGGATDTQYF
TRBJ1-3	21	TRBV23-1	CASSQLGGTRGEKRSGNTIYF
TRBJ1-5	17	TRBV28	CASSSSTGGVFNQPQHF
TRBJ2-7	15	TRBV30	CAWKRQGPFSYEQYF
TRBJ1-3	14	TRBV6-5	CASRTGGAGNTIYF
TRBJ2-1	16	TRBV7-9	CSSSPGTLRTYNEQFF
TRBJ2-7	16	TRBV5-4	CASSLGSGRTAYEQYF
TRBJ1-2	12	TRBV28	CASRGATYGYTF
TRBJ1-6	16	TRBV7-9	CSSSYDREGINSPLHF
TRBJ2-7	15	TRBV9	CASSVGPTSTYEQYF
TRBJ2-7	15	TRBV2	CASSRAGQESYEQYF
TRBJ2-2	13	TRBV28	CASLRRLSGELFF
TRBJ2-5	16	TRBV7-8	CASSWVPSGGLETQYF
TRBJ2-2	13	TRBV7-3	CASSLGGAGELFF
TRBJ1-1	13	TRBV27	CASSPRQSTEAFF
TRBJ1-3	13	TRBV5-6	CASNRQGGNTIYF
TRBJ1-1	15	TRBV15	CATSRLDRGNTEAFF
TRBJ2-3	16	TRBV6-1	CASSATSGGLTDTQYF
TRBJ1-2	15	TRBV5-1	CASSSTGGQGYGYTF
TRBJ2-7	12	TRBV6-7	CARGGHRYVMYF
TRBJ1-3	14	TRBV6-1	CASSEIDRGNTIYF
TRBJ2-3	19	TRBV5-4	CASSLGLAGGGGSTDTQYF
TRBJ1-1	17	TRBV7-9	CASSPGTGRRRPTEAFF
TRBJ2-4	16	TRBV27	CASSLVQALAKNIQYF
TRBJ2-2	16	TRBV2	CASSGGGRGGTGELFF
TRBJ1-4	11	TRBV29-1	CSAWREEKLFF
TRBJ2-7	13	TRBV2	CASGGGRTYEQYF
TRBJ1-1	15	TRBV5-4	CASSRRQELNTEAFF
TRBJ1-1	14	TRBV15	CATSGGQKEALAFF
TRBJ1-2	14	TRBV2	CASRNRQGSYGYTF
TRBJ2-7	14	TRBV5-1	CASSLGTGIYEQYF
TRBJ2-3	15	TRBV5-1	CASSLVSSGSYTQYF